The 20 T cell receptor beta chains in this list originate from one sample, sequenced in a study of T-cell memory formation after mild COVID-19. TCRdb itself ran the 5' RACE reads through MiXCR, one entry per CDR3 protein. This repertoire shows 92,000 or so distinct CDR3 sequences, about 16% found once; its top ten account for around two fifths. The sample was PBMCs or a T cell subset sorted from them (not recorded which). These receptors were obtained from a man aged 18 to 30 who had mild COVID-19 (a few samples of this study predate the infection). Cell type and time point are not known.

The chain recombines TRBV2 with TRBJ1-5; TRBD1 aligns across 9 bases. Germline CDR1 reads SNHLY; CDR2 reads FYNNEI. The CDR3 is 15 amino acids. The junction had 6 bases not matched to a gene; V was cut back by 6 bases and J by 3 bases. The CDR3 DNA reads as TGTGCCAGCAGAGCGGACAGGGGTCTCAATCAGCCCCAGCATTTT. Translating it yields CASRADRGLNQPQHF.

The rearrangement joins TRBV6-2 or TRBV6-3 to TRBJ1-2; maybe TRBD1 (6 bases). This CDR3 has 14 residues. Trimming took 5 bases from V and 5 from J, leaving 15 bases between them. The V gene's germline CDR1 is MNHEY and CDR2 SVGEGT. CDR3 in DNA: TGTGCCAGCAGTGACCCCGGGACACCTTATGGCTACACCTTC. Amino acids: CASSDPGTPYGYTF.

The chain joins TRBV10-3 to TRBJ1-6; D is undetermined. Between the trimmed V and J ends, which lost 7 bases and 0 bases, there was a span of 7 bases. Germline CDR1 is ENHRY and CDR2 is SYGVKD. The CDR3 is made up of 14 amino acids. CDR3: CAIMESSYNSPLHF. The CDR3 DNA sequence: TGTGCCATCATGGAGAGCTCCTATAATTCACCCCTCCACTTT.

Written as DNA, the CDR3 is TGTGCCAGCAGCTTCATCCGGGCGGGCACAGATACGCAGTATTTT. Protein product: CASSFIRAGTDTQYF. The chain joins TRBV11-2 to TRBJ2-3; no firm D call. V shed 3 bases and J shed 1 base, with 11 bases lying between them. CDR3 length: 15 amino acids. The V gene's germline CDR1 is SGHAT and CDR2 FQNNGV.

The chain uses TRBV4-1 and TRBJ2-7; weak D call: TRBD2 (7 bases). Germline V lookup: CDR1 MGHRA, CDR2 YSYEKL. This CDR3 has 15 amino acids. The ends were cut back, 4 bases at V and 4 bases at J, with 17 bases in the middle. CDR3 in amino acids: CASSLRGASGYEQYV. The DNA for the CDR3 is TGCGCCAGCAGCCTCCGGGGGGCTAGCGGTTACGAGCAGTACGTC.

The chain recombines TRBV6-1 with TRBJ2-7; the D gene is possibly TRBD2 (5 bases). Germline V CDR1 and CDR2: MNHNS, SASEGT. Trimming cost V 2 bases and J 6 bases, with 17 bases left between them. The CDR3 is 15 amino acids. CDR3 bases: TGTGCCAGCAGTGAACTTACCTTAAGCGGTCCCGAGCAGTACGTC. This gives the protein CASSELTLSGPEQYV.

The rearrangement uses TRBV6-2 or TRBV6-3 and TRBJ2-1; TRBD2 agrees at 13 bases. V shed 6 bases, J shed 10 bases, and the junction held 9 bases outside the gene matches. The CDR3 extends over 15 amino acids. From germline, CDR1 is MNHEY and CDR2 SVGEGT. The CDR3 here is CASSPTSGGAKEQFF. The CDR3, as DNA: TGTGCCAGCAGCCCTACTAGCGGGGGGGCGAAGGAGCAGTTCTTC.

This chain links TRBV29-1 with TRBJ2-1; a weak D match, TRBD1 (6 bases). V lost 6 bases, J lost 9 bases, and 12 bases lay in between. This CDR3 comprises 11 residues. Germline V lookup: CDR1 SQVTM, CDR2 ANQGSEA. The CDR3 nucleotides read TGCAGCGTCATCTACAGGGTTGAGCAGTTCTTC. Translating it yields CSVIYRVEQFF.

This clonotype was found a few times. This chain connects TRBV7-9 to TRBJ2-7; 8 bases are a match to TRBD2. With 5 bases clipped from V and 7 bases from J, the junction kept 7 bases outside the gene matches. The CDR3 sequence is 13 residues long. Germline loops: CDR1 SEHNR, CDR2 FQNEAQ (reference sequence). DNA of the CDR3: TGTGCCAGCAGCCTAGGTTCGGGGGGGGAGCAGTACTTC. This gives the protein CASSLGSGGEQYF. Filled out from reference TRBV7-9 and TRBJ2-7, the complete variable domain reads DTGVSQNPRHKITKRGQNVTFRCDPISEHNRLYWYRQTLGQGPEFLTYFQNEAQLEKSRLLSDRFSAERPKGSFSTLEIQRTEQGDSAMYLCASSLGSGGEQYFGPGTRLTVT.

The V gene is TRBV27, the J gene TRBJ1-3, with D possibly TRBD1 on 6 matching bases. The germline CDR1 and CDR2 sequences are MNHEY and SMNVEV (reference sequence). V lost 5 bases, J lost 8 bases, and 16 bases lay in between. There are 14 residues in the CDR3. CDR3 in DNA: TGTGCCAGCAGTCCGACAGGAATAGAAGACACCATATATTTT. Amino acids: CASSPTGIEDTIYF.

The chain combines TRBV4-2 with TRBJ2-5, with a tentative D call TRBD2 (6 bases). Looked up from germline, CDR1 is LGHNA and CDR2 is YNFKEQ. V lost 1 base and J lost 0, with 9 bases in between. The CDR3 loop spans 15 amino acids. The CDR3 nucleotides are TGTGCCAGCAGCCAAGGGTCGGGGGACCAAGAGACCCAGTACTTC. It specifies CASSQGSGDQETQYF.

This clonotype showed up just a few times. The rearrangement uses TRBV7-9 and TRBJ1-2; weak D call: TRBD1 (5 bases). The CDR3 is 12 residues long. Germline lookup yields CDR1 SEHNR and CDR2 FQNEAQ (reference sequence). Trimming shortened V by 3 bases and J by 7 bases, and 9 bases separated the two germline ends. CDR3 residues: CASSFQGSGYTF. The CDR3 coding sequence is TGTGCCAGCAGCTTCCAGGGTTCTGGCTACACCTTC.

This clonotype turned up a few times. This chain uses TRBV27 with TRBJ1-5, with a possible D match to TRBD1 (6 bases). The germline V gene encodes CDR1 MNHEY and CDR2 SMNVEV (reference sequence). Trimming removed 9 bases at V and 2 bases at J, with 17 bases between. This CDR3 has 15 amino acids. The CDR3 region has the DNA TGTGCCAGTAAAAGGGGGGAGAGCGGCAATCAGCCCCAGCATTTT. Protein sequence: CASKRGESGNQPQHF.

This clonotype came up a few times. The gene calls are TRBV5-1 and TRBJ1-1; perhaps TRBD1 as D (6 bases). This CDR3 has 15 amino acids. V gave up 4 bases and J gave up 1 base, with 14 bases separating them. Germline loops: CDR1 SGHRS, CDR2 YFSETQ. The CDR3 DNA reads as TGCGCCAGCAGCCCAGGACGGGGACAGAACACTGAAGCTTTCTTT. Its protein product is CASSPGRGQNTEAFF.

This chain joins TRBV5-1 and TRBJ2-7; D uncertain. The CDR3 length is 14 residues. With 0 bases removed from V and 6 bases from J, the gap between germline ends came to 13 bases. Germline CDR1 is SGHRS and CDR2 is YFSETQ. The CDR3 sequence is CASSLGTGSLEQYF. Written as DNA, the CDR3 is TGCGCCAGCAGCTTGGGGACCGGGTCCCTCGAGCAGTACTTC.

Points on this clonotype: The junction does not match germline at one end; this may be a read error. The CDR3 protein is CARSTTEYGYTF. The CDR3 DNA reads as TGTGCCCGCAGTACGACAGAATACGGCTACACCTTC. The chain combines TRBV6-2 or TRBV6-3 with TRBJ1-2, with D perhaps matching TRBD1 (5 bases). Germline lookup yields CDR1 MNHEY and CDR2 SVGEGT. The CDR3 is 12 residues long.

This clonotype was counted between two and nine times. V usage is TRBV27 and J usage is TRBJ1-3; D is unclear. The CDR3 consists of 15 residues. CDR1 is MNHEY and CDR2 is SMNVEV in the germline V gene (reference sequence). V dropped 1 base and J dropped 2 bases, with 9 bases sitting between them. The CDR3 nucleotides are TGTGCCAGCAGTTTATTCGGCCAAACTGGAAACACCATATATTTT. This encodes CASSLFGQTGNTIYF.

The CDR3 protein is CASGTATEAFF. CDR3 DNA: TGTGCCAGCGGGACAGCTACTGAAGCTTTCTTT. V is TRBV6-5 and J is TRBJ1-1, with 7 nucleotides matching TRBD1. Germline CDR1 is MNHEY and CDR2 is SVGAGI. There are 11 residues in the CDR3. The V gene end was trimmed by 8 bases and the J gene end by 5 bases; junction bases not matched to a gene: 2.

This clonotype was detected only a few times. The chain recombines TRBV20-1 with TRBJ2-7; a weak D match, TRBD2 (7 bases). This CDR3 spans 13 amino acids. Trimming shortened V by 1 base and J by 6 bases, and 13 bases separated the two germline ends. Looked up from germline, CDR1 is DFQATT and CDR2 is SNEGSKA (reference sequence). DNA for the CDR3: TGCAGTGCTAGAGGGACGGGGGGCCGCGAGCAGTACTTC. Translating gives CSARGTGGREQYF.

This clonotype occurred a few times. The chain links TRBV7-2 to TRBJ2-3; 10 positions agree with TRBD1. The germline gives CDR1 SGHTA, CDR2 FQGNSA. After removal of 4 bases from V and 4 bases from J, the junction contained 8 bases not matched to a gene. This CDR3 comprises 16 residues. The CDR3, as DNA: TGTGCCAGCAGCTGGCCGGGACAGGGGCATCCAGATACGCAGTATTTT. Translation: CASSWPGQGHPDTQYF.